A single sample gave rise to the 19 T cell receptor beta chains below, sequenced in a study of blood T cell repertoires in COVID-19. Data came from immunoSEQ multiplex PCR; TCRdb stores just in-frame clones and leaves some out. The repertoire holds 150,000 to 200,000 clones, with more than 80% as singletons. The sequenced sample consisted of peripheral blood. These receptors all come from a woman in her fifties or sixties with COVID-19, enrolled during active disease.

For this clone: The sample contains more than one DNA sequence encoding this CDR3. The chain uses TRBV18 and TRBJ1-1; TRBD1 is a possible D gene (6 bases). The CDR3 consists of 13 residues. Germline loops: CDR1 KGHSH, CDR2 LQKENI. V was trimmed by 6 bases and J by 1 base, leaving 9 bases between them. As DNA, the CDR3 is TGTGCCAGCTCGCTGGACAGGAACACTGAAGCTTTCTTT. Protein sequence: CASSLDRNTEAFF.

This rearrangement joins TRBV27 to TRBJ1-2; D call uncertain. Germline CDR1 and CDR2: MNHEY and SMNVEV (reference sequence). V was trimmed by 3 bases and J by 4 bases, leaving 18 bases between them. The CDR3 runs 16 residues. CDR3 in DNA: TGTGCCAGCAGTTTTAACGGCGCCCTAGGGAGCTATGGCTACACCTTC. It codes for CASSFNGALGSYGYTF.

The CDR3 coding sequence is TGTGCCAGCAAGTCCAGGGGGCTTCATAGGTCCTATGGCTACACCTTC. Translation gives CASKSRGLHRSYGYTF. J is TRBJ1-2 and V is TRBV6-6, with TRBD1 matching over 8 bases. The germline V gene encodes CDR1 MNHNY and CDR2 SVGAGI (reference sequence). The CDR3 contains 16 residues. V shed 7 bases, J shed 4 bases, and the junction held 14 bases outside the gene matches.

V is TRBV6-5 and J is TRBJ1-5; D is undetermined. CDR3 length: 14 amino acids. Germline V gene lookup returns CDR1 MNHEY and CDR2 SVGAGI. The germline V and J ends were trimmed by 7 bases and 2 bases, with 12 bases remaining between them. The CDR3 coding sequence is TGTGCCAGCACATATAACGAGGGCAATCAGCCCCAGCATTTT. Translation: CASTYNEGNQPQHF.

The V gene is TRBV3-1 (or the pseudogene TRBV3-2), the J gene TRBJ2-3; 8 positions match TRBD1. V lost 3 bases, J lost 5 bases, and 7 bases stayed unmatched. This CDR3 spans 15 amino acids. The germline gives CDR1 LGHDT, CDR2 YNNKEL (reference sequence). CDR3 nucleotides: TGTGCCAGCAGCCATATGACAGGGGTTGAAGATACGCAGTATTTT. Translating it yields CASSHMTGVEDTQYF.

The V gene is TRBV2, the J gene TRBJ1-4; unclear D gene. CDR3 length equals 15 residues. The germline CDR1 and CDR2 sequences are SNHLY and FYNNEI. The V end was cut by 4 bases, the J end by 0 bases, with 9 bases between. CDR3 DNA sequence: TGTGCCAGCAGTGGCGACAACCCAACTAATGAAAAACTGTTTTTT. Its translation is CASSGDNPTNEKLFF.

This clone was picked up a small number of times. DNA for the CDR3: TGTGCCAGCACCGTGGGGGCCGCGGGCTACACCTTC. Translating it yields CASTVGAAGYTF. The V gene is TRBV28, the J gene TRBJ1-2; weak D call: TRBD1 (6 bases). CDR3 size: 12 residues. CDR1 and CDR2 from the germline V gene are MDHEN and SYDVKM. Trimming removed 7 bases at V and 8 bases at J, with 14 bases between.

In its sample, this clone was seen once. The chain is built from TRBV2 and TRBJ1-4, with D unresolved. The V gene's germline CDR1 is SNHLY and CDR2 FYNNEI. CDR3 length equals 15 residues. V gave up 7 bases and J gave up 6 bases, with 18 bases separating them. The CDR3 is CASKGGNPGDEKLFF. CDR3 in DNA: TGTGCCAGCAAGGGCGGGAACCCGGGAGATGAAAAACTGTTTTTT. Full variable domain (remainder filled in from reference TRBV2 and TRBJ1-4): EPEVTQTPSHQVTQMGQEVILRCVPISNHLYFYWYRQILGQKVEFLVSFYNNEISEKSEIFDDQFSVERPDGSNFTLKIRSTKLEDSAMYFCASKGGNPGDEKLFFGSGTQLSVL.

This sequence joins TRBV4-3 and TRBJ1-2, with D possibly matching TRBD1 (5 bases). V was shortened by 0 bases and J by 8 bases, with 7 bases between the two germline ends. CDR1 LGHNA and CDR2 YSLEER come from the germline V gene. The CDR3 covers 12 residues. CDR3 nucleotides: TGCGCCAGCAGCCAAGATAGACAGGGCTACACCTTC. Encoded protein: CASSQDRQGYTF.

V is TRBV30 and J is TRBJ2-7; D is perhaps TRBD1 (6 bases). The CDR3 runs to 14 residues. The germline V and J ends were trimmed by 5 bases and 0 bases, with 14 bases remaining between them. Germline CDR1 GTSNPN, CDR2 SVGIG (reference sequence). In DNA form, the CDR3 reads TGTGCCTGGCAGACTACAGGGATCTCCTACGAGCAGTACTTC. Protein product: CAWQTTGISYEQYF. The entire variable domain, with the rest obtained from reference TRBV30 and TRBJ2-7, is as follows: SQTIHQWPATLVQPVGSPLSLECTVEGTSNPNLYWYRQAAGRGLQLLFYSVGIGQISSEVPQNLSASRPQDRQFILSSKKLLLSDSGFYLCAWQTTGISYEQYFGPGTRLTVT.

Here the CDR3 reads CASSMRPRPQHF. In DNA, the CDR3 is TGTGCCAGTAGTATGAGGCCAAGGCCCCAGCATTTT. The J gene is TRBJ1-5, the V gene TRBV19; D is uncertain. With 3 bases removed from V and 9 bases from J, the gap between germline ends came to 9 bases. This CDR3 is built from 12 residues. CDR1 and CDR2 (germline): LNHDA, SQIVND (reference sequence).

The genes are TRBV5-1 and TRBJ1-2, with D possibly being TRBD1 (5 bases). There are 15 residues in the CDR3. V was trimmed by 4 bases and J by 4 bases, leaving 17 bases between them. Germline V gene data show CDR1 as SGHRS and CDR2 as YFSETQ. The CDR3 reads CASSPSMTETYGYTF. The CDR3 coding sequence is TGCGCCAGCAGCCCCTCTATGACAGAAACCTATGGCTACACCTTC.

The CDR3, as DNA: TGTGCCAGTACTAGTTACACAGATACGCAGTATTTT. Amino acid sequence: CASTSYTDTQYF. The V call is TRBV19, the J call TRBJ2-3; D is undetermined. Germline CDR1 is LNHDA and CDR2 is SQIVND (reference sequence). The CDR3 is 12 amino acids. The V and J ends lost 7 bases and 2 bases respectively, with 7 bases between them.

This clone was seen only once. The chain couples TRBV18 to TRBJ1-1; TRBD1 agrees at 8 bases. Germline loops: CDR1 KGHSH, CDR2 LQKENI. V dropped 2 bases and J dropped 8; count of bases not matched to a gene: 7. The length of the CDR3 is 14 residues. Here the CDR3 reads CASSPTLDRVEAFF. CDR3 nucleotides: TGTGCCAGCTCACCAACATTGGACAGGGTGGAAGCTTTCTTT. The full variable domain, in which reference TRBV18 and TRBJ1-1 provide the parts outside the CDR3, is NAGVMQNPRHLVRRRGQEARLRCSPMKGHSHVYWYRQLPEEGLKFMVYLQKENIIDESGMPKERFSAEFPKEGPSILRIQQVVRGDSAAYFCASSPTLDRVEAFFGQGTRLTVV.

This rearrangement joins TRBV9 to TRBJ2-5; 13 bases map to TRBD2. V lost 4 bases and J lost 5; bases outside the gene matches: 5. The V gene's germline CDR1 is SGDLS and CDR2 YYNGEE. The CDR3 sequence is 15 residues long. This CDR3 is CASSPGTSGVETQYF. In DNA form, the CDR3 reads TGTGCCAGCAGCCCTGGGACTAGCGGGGTTGAGACCCAGTACTTC.

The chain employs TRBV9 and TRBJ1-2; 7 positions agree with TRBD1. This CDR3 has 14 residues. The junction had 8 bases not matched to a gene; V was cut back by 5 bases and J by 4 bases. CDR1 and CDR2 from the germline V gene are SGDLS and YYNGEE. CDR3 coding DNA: TGTGCCAGCAGTCCACAAGGGGGCCTCTATGGCTACACCTTC. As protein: CASSPQGGLYGYTF. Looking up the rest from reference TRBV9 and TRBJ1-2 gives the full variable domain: DSGVTQTPKHLITATGQRVTLRCSPRSGDLSVYWYQQSLDQGLQFLIQYYNGEERAKGNILERFSAQQFPDLHSELNLSSLELGDSALYFCASSPQGGLYGYTFGSGTRLTVV.

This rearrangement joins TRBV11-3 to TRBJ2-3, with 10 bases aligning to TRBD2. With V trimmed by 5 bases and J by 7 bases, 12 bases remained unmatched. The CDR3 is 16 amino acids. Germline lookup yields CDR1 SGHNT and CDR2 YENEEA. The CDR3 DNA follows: TGTGCCAGCAGCAGAGGGGGAAGGACTAGCGGAAATACGCAGTATTTT. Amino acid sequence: CASSRGGRTSGNTQYF.

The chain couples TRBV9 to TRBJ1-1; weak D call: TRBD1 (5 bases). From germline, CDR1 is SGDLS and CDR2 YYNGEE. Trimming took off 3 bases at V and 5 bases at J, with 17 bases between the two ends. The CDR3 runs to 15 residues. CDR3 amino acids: CASSAGGAGRTEAFF. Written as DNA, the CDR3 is TGTGCCAGCAGCGCGGGAGGGGCAGGGAGAACTGAAGCTTTCTTT.

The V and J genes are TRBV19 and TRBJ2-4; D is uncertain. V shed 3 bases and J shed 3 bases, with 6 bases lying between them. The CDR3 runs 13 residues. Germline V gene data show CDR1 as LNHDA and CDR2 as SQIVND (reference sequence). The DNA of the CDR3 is TGTGCCAGTAGTATCGGAGACAAAAACATTCAGTACTTC. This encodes CASSIGDKNIQYF.